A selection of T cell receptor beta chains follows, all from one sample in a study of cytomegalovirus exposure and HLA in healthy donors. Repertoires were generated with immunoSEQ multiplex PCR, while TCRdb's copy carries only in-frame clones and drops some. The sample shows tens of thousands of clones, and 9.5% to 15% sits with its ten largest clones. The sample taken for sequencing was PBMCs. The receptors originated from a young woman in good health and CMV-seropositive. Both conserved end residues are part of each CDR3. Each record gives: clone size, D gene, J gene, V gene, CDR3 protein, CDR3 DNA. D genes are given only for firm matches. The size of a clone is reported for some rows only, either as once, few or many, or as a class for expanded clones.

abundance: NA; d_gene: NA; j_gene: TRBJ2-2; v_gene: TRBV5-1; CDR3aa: CASSFDTGELFF; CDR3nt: TGCGCCAGCAGCTTCGACACCGGGGAGCTGTTTTTT
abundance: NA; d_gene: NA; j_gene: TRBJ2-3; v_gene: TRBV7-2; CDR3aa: CASSFRTSTDTQYF; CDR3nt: TGTGCCAGCAGCTTCCGGACTAGCACAGATACGCAGTATTTT
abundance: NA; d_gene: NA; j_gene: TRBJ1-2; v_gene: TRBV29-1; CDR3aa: CSVPSGGGYTF; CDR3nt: TGCAGCGTCCCCTCGGGGGGGGGCTACACCTTC
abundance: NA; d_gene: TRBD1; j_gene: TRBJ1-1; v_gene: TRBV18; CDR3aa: CASSPGQGTEAFF; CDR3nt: TGTGCCAGCTCACCGGGACAGGGCACTGAAGCTTTCTTT
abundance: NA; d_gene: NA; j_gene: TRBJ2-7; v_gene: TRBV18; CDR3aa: CASSPPQGSGEQYF; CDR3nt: TGTGCCAGCTCACCACCTCAGGGCTCTGGCGAGCAGTACTTC
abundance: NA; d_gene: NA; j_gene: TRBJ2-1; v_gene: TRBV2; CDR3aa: CASAEGRTDYNEQFF; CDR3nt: TGTGCCAGCGCCGAGGGTCGAACCGACTACAATGAGCAGTTCTTC
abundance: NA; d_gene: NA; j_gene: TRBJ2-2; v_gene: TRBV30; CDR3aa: CAWSREGNTGELFF; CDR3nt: TGTGCCTGGTCGCGGGAAGGGAACACCGGGGAGCTGTTTTTT
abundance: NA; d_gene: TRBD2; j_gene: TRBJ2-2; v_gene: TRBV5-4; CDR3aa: CASSSPEASGGNRELFF; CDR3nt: TGTGCCAGCAGCTCCCCGGAGGCTAGCGGGGGGAATCGGGAGCTGTTTTTT
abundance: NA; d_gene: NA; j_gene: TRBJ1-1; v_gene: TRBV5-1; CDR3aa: CASSSSGRATEAFF; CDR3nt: TGCGCCAGCAGCTCCTCGGGTCGAGCCACTGAAGCTTTCTTT
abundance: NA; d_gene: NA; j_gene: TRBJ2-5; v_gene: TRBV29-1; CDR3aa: CSERTRQETQYF; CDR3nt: TGCAGCGAACGAACTAGGCAAGAGACCCAGTACTTC
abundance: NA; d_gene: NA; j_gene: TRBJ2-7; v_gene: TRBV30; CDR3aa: CAWSATGEQYF; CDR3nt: TGTGCCTGGAGTGCAACAGGCGAGCAGTACTTC
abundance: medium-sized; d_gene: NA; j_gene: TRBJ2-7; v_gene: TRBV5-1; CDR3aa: CASSLVVGPPYEQYF; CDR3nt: TGCGCCAGCAGCTTGGTGGTTGGGCCGCCCTACGAGCAGTACTTC
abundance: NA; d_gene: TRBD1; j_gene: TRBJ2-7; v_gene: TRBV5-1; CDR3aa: CASSSRTGIYEQYF; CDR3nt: TGCGCCAGCAGCTCGCGGACAGGGATCTACGAGCAGTACTTC
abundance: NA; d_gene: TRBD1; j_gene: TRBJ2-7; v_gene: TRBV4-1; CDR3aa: CASSQALRTGNEQYF; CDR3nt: TGCGCCAGCAGCCAGGCCCTCCGGACAGGTAACGAGCAGTACTTC
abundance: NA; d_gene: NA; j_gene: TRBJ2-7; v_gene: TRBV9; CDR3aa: CASSVVRVRGGLYEQYF; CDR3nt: TGTGCCAGCAGCGTAGTAAGAGTAAGGGGGGGGTTGTACGAGCAGTACTTC
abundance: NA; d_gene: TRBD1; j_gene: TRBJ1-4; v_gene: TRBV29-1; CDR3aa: CSVRGTGRTNEKLFF; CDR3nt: TGCAGCGTTAGAGGGACAGGGAGAACTAATGAAAAACTGTTTTTT
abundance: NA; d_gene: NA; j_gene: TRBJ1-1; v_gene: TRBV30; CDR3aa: CAWSVDPRDTEDFF; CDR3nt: TGTGCCTGGAGTGTGGACCCTCGGGACACTGAAGATTTCTTT
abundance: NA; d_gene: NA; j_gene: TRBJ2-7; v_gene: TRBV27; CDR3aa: CASRTERDEQYF; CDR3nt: TGTGCCAGCAGGACAGAAAGAGACGAGCAGTACTTC
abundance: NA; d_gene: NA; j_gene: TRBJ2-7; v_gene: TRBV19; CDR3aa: CASSITTAGEQYF; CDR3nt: TGTGCCAGTAGTATAACCACAGCTGGGGAGCAGTACTTC
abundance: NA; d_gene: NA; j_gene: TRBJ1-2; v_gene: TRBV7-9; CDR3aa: CASSLGRDGYTF; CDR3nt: TGTGCCAGCAGCTTAGGCAGGGATGGCTACACCTTC
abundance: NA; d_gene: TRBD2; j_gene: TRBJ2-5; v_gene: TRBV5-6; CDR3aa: CASSFGRGEGETQYF; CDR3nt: TGTGCCAGCAGCTTCGGGCGGGGGGAAGGGGAGACCCAGTACTTC
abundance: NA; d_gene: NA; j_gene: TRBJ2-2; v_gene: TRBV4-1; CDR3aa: CASSREDTGELFF; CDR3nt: TGCGCCAGCAGCCGTGAGGACACCGGGGAGCTGTTTTTT
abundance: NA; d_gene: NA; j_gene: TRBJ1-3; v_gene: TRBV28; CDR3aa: CASSFLSGNTIYF; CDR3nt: TGTGCCAGCAGTTTTCTCTCTGGAAACACCATATATTTT
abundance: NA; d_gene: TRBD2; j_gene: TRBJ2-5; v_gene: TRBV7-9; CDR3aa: CASSLGSSGQETQYF; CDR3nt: TGTGCCAGCAGCTTAGGGTCTAGCGGACAAGAGACCCAGTACTTC
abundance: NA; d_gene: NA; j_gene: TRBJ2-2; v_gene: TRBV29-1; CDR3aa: CSVEVWQNTGELFF; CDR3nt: TGCAGCGTTGAAGTGTGGCAGAACACCGGGGAGCTGTTTTTT
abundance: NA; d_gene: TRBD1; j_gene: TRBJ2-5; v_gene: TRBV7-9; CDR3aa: CASSRGTGDIEGRETQYF; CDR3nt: TGTGCCAGCAGCAGGGGGACAGGCGACATCGAGGGTAGGGAGACCCAGTACTTC
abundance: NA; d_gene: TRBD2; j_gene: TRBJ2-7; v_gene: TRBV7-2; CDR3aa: CASSLGIGLAGGGEQYF; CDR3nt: TGTGCCAGCAGCTTAGGAATAGGACTAGCGGGAGGAGGGGAGCAGTACTTC
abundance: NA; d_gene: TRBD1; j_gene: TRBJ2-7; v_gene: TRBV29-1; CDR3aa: CSVEDPGGSSYEQYF; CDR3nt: TGCAGCGTTGAAGACCCAGGGGGTAGCTCCTACGAGCAGTACTTC
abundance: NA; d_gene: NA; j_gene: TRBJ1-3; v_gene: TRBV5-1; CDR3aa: CASSLIPQSSGNTIYF; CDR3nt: TGCGCCAGCAGCTTGATCCCACAGAGCTCTGGAAACACCATATATTTT
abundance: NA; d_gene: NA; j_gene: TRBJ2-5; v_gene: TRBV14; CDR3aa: CASSQALPQETQYF; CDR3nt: TGTGCCAGCAGCCAAGCTCTCCCTCAAGAGACCCAGTACTTC
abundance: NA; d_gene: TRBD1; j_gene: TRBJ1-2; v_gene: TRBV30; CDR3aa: CAGDRDRDGYTF; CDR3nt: TGTGCCGGGGACCGGGACAGAGATGGCTACACCTTC
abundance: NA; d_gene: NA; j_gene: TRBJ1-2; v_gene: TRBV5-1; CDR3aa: CASSLAGGYGYTF; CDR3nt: TGCGCCAGCAGCTTGGCCGGAGGGTATGGCTACACCTTC
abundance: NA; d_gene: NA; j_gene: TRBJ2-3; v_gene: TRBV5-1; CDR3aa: CASSFATGPTDTQYF; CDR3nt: TGCGCCAGCAGCTTCGCGACAGGCCCCACAGATACGCAGTATTTT
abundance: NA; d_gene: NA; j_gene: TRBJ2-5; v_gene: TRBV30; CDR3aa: CAWSEQGRGETQYF; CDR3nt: TGTGCCTGGAGTGAGCAGGGGCGGGGGGAGACCCAGTACTTC
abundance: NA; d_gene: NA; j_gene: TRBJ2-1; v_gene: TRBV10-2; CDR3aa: CASRKSPSSYNEQFF; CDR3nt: TGCGCCAGCAGAAAGTCGCCCAGCTCCTACAATGAGCAGTTCTTC
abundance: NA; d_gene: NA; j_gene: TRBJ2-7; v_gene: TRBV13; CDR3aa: CASSLGRGRGRYEQYF; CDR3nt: TGTGCCAGCAGCTTAGGCCGTGGCAGGGGGAGGTACGAGCAGTACTTC
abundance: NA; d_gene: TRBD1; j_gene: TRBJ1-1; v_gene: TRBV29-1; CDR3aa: CSVVGDRATEAFF; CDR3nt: TGCAGCGTTGTGGGCGACAGGGCCACTGAAGCTTTCTTT
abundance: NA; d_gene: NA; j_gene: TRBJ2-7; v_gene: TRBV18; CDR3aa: CASSPPSRQAEEQYF; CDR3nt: TGTGCCAGCTCACCACCCAGTCGGCAGGCTGAGGAGCAGTACTTC
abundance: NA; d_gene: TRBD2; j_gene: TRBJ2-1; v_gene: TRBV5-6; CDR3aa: CASSLGPSGGTGNEQFF; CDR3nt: TGTGCCAGCAGCTTGGGTCCTAGCGGGGGTACGGGCAATGAGCAGTTCTTC
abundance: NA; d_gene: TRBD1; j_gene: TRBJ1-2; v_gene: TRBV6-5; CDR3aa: CASSTGQGHGYTF; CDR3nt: TGTGCCAGCAGTACGGGACAGGGTCATGGCTACACCTTC
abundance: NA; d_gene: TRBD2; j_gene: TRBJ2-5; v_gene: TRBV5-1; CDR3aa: CASSFAGGPETQYF; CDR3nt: TGCGCCAGCAGCTTTGCGGGGGGGCCCGAGACCCAGTACTTC
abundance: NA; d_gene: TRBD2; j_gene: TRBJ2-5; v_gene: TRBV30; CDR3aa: CAWSVGLAQETQYF; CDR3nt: TGTGCCTGGAGTGTTGGACTAGCCCAAGAGACCCAGTACTTC
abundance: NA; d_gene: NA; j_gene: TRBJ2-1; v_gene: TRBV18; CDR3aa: CASSPETGYDNEQFF; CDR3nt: TGTGCCAGCTCACCGGAAACGGGATATGACAATGAGCAGTTCTTC
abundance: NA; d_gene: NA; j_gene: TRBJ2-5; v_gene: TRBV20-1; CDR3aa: CSAPRGTQYF; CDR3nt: TGCAGTGCTCCCCGAGGGACCCAGTACTTC
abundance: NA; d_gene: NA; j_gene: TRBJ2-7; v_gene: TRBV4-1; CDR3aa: CASSQGAGASEQYF; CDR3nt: TGCGCCAGCAGCCAAGGGGCAGGGGCCTCCGAGCAGTACTTC
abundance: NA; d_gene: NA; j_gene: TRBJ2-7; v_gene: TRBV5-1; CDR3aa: CASSLLGSGSYEQYF; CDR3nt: TGCGCCAGCAGCTTGCTGGGTTCGGGTTCCTACGAGCAGTACTTC
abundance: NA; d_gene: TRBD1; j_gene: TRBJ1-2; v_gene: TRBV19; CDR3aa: CASSDRGRYTF; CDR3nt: TGTGCCAGTAGCGACAGGGGACGCTACACCTTC
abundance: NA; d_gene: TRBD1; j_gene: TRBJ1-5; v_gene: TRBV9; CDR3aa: CASSPGTGFQPQHF; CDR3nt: TGTGCCAGCAGCCCCGGGACAGGGTTTCAGCCCCAGCATTTT
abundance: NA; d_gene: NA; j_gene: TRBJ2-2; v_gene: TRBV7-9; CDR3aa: CASSLSLAFTGELFF; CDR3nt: TGTGCCAGCAGCTTAAGTCTAGCTTTCACCGGGGAGCTGTTTTTT
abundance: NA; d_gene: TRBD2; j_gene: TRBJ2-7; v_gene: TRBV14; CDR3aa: CASSQDVAGAKAYEQYF; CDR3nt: TGTGCCAGCAGCCAAGACGTGGCGGGAGCGAAGGCTTACGAGCAGTACTTC
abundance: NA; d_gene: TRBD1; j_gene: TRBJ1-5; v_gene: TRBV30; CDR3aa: CACGQGSNQPQHF; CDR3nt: TGTGCCTGCGGACAGGGGAGCAATCAGCCCCAGCATTTT
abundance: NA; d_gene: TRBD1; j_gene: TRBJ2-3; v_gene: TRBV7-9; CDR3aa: CASSLRTGRGDTQYF; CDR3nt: TGTGCCAGCAGCTTAAGGACAGGTCGGGGAGATACGCAGTATTTT
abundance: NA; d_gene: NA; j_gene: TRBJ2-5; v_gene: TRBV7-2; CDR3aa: CASSDYGGTQYF; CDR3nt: TGTGCCAGCAGTGACTACGGGGGGACCCAGTACTTC
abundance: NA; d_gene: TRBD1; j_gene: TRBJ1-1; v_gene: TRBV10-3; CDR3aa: CAIKPGQGRMANTEAFF; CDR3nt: TGTGCCATCAAACCGGGACAGGGGAGGATGGCAAACACTGAAGCTTTCTTT
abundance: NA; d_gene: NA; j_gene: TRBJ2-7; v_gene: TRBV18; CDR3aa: CASSSRGHTYEQYF; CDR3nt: TGTGCCAGCTCTTCCAGGGGCCATACCTACGAGCAGTACTTC
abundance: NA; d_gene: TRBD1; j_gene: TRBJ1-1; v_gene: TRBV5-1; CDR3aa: CASQTGGGNTEAFF; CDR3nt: TGCGCCAGTCAGACAGGGGGCGGAAACACTGAAGCTTTCTTT
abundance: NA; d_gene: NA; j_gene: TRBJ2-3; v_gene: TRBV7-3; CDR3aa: CASSSPGDSSTDTQYF; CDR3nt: TGTGCCAGCAGCTCCCCGGGGGACTCTAGCACAGATACGCAGTATTTT
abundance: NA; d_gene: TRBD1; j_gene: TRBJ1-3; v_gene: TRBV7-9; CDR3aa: CASSGRQGARGNTIYF; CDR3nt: TGTGCCAGCAGCGGACGACAGGGGGCGCGGGGAAACACCATATATTTT